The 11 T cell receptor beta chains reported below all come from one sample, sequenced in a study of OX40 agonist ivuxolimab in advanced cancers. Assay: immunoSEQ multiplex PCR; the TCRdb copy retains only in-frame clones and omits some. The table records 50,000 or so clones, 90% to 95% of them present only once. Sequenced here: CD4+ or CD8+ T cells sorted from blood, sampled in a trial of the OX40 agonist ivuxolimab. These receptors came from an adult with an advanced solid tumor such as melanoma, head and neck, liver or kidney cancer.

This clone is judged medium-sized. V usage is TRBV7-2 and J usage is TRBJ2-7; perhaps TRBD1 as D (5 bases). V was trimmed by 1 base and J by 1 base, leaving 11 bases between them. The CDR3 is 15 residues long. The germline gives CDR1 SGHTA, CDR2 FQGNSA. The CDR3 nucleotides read TGTGCCAGCAGCTTAGACAGGAGAATGTCCTACGAGCAGTACTTC. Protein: CASSLDRRMSYEQYF.

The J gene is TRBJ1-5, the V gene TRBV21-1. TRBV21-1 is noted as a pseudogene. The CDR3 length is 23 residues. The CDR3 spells CASSKECKPLNTTPLRNNQPQHF. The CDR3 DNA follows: TGTGCCAGCAGCAAAGAATGTAAGCCCCTGAACACAACACCTCTCCGGAACAATCAGCCCCAGCATTTT.

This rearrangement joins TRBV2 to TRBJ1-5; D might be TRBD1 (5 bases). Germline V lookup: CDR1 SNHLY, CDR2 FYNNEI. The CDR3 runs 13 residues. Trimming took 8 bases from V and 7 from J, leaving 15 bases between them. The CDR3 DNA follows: TGTGCCAGCCTATTAGAGCGGGGGCAGCCCCAGCATTTT. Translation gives CASLLERGQPQHF.

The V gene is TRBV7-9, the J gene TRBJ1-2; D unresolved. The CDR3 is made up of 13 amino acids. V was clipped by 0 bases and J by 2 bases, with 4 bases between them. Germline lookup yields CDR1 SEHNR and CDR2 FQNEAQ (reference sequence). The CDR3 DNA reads TGTGCCAGCAGCTTAGCAGGGAACTATGGCTACACCTTC. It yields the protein CASSLAGNYGYTF.

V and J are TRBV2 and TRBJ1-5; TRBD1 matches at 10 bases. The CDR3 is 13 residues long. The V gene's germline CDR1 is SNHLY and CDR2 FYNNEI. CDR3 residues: CGFRDRGSQPQHF. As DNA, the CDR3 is TGTGGTTTTCGGGACAGGGGTAGTCAGCCCCAGCATTTT.

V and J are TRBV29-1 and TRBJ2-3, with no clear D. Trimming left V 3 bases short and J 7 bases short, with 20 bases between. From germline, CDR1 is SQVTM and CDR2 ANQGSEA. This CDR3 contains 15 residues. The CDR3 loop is CSVDRHLLPPHTQYF. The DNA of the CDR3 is TGCAGCGTTGATCGGCACCTCCTTCCCCCCCATACGCAGTATTTT.

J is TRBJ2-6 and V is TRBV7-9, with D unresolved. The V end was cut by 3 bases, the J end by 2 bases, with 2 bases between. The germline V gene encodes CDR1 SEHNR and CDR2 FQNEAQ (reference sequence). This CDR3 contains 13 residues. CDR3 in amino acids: CASSLAGANVLTF. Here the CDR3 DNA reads TGTGCCAGCAGCTTGGCTGGGGCCAACGTCCTGACTTTC.

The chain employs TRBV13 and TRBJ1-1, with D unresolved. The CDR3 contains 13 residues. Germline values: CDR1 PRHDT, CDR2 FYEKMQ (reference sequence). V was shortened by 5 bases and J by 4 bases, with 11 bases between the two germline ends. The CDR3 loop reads CASSPRRGTEAFF. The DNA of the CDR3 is TGTGCCAGCAGCCCCCGTCGAGGCACTGAAGCTTTCTTT. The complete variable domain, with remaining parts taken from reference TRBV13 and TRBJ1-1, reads AAGVIQSPRHLIKEKRETATLKCYPIPRHDTVYWYQQGPGQDPQFLISFYEKMQSDKGSIPDRFSAQQFSDYHSELNMSSLELGDSALYFCASSPRRGTEAFFGQGTRLTVV.

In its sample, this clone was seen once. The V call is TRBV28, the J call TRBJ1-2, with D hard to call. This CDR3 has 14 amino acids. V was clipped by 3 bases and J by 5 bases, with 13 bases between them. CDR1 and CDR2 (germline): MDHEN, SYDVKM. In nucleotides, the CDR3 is TGTGCCAGCAGTTTCCCCCAACGGGGATATGGCTACACCTTC. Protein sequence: CASSFPQRGYGYTF.

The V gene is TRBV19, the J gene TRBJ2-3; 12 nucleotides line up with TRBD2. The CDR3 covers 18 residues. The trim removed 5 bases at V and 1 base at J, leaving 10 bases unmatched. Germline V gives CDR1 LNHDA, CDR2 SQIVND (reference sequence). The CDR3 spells CASSYKFASGGGTDTQYF. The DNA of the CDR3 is TGTGCCAGTAGTTATAAGTTCGCTAGCGGGGGGGGCACAGATACGCAGTATTTT.

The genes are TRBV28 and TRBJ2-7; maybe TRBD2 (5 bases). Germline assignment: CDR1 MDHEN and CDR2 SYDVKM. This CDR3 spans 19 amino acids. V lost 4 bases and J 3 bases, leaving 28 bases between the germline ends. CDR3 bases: TGTGCCAGCAGTTATAGAGGAGACTACATGAGTACTTACTACTACGAGCAGTACTTC. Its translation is CASSYRGDYMSTYYYEQYF.